This entry features one T cell receptor beta chain sequence. Its antigen is not known. This entry comes from a study of monozygotic twins with inflammatory bowel disease. General observations from the study: IBD patients had lower TCRbeta diversity (inverse Simpson) than healthy co-twins. Especially with disease activity, IBD patients had fewer clonotypes in common with others than healthy twins did.

TCRdb re-called the 5' RACE reads and gives one entry per CDR3 protein, without DNA. The sample table includes approximately 330,000 distinct CDR3 sequences. CDR1 is SGHTS and CDR2 is YDEGEE in the germline V gene. The CDR3 spans 16 residues. Researchers collected approximately 2.7 ml of blood per donor. Sequencing was carried out using blood. This receptor was identified in a human donor with ulcerative colitis or Crohn's disease, or a healthy co-twin of an affected twin (not recorded which). This sequence joins TRBV5-8 and TRBJ2-1; with no DNA, the TCRdb D assignment of TRBD2 cannot be verified. The CDR3 region is CASSPDLAGGLNEQFF.